This entry features one TCR beta chain sequence. Antigen: not known. The data originate from a study of blood T cells in healthy people across ages. Whole-study results and caveats: Diversity was higher, and naive CD4+ cells more numerous, in long-lived donors than in aged donors.

All donors came from Russia, were Caucasian and healthy, and spanned ages 6 to 90. A second roughly 7 to 11 cycle PCR used barcoded and J-beta primers. Using its own MiXCR run on the 5' RACE reads, TCRdb lists one record per CDR3 protein. There are just over 1 million distinct CDR3 sequences in the sample; 35% to 50% occur only once, and 15% to 20% lies in the top ten. The sample consisted of blood. This sequence originates from a woman aged 55-69 years in good health.

This CDR3 is CASGSLGGGVYEQYF. DNA of the CDR3: TGTGCCAGCGGGTCCCTAGGAGGGGGAGTATACGAGCAGTACTTC. This chain connects TRBV28 to TRBJ2-7; D might be TRBD1 or TRBD2, each matching 6 bases. The V gene lost 8 bases and the J gene lost 4 bases, with 21 bases spanning the gap. Looked up from germline, CDR1 is MDHEN and CDR2 is SYDVKM. The CDR3 length is 15 residues.